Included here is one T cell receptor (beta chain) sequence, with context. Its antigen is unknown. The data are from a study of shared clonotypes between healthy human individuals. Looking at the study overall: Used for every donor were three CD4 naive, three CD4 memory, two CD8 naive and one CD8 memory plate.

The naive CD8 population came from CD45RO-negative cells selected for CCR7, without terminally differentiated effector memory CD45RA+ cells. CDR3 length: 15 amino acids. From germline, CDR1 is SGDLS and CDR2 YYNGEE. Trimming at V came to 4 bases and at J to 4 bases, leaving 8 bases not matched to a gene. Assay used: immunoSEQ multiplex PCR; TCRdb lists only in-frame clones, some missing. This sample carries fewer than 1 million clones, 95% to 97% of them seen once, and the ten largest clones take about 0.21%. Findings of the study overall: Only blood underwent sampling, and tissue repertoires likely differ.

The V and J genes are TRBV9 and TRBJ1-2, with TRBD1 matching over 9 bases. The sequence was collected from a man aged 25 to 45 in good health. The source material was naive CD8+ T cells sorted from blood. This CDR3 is CASSPQGQGTYGYTF. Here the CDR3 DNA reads TGTGCCAGCAGCCCCCAGGGACAGGGAACCTATGGCTACACCTTC.